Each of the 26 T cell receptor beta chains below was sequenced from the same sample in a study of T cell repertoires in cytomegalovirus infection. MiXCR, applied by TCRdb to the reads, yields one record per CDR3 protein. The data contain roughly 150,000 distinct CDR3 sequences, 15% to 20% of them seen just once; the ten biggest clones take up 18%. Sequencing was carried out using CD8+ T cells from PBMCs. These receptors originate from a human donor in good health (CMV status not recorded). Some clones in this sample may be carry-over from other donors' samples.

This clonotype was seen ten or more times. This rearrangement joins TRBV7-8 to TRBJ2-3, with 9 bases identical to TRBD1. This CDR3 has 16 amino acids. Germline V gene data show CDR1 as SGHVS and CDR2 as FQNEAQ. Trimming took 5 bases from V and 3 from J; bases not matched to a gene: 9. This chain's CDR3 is CASSPTQGAGTDTQYF. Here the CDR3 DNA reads TGTGCCAGCAGCCCCACACAGGGGGCAGGGACAGATACGCAGTATTTT.

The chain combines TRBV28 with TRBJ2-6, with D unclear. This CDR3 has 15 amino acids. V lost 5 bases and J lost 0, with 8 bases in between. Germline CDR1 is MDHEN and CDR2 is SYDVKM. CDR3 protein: CASSHGISGANVLTF. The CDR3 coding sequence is TGTGCCAGCAGTCACGGCATCTCTGGGGCCAACGTCCTGACTTTC. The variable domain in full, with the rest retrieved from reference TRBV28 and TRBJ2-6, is DVKVTQSSRYLVKRTGEKVFLECVQDMDHENMFWYRQDPGLGLRLIYFSYDVKMKEKGDIPEGYSVSREKKERFSLILESASTNQTSMYLCASSHGISGANVLTFGAGSRLTVL.

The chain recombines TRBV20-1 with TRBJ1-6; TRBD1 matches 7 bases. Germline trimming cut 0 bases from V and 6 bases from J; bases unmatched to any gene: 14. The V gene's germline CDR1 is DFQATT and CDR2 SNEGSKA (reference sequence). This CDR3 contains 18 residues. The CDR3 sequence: CSARDRRDGGTANSPLHF. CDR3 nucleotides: TGCAGTGCTAGAGATCGGCGGGATGGCGGGACAGCTAATTCACCCCTCCACTTT.

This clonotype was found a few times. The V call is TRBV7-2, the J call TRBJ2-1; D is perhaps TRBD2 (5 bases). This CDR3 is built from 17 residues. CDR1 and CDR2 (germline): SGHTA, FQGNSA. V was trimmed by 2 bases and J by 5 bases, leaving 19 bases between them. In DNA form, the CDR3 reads TGTGCCAGCAGCTTACGAGCGGCAGAGACTACCCACAATGAGCAGTTCTTC. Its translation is CASSLRAAETTHNEQFF.

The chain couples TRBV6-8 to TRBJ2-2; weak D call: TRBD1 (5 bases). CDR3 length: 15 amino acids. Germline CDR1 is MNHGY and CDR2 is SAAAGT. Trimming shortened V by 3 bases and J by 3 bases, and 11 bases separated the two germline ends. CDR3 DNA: TGTGCCAGCAGTTATCAACGCAGGGACACCGGGGAGCTGTTTTTT. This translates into CASSYQRRDTGELFF.

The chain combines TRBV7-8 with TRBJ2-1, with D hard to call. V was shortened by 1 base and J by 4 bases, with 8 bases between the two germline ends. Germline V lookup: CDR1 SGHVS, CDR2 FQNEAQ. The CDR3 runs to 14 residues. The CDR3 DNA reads TGTGCCAGCAGCTTAGGGCCAGATTACAATGAGCAGTTCTTC. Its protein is CASSLGPDYNEQFF.

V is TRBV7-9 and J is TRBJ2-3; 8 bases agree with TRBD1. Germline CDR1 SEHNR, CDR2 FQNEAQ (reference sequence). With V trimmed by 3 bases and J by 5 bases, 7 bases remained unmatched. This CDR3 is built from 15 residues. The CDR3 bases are TGTGCCAGCAGCTTCTGGACAGGGTCAGAAGATACGCAGTATTTT. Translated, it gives CASSFWTGSEDTQYF.

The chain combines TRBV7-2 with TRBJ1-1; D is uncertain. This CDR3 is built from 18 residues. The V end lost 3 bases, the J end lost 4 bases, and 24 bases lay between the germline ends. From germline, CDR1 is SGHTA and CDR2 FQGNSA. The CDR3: CASSLVGNSNRKGTEAFF. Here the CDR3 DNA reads TGTGCCAGCAGCTTGGTAGGTAACTCCAACCGAAAAGGCACTGAAGCTTTCTTT.

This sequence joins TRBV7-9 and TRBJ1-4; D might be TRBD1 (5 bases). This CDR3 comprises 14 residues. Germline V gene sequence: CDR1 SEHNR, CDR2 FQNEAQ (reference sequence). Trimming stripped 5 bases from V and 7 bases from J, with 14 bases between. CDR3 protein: CASSPSGQGEKLFF. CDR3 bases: TGTGCCAGCAGCCCCAGCGGGCAGGGTGAAAAACTGTTTTTT.

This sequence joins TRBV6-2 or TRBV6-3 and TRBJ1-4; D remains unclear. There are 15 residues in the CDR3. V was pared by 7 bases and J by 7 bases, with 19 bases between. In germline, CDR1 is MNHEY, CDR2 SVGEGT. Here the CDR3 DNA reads TGTGCCAGCACTTCCTCCGGGATTCGGGGTGAAAAACTGTTTTTT. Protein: CASTSSGIRGEKLFF.

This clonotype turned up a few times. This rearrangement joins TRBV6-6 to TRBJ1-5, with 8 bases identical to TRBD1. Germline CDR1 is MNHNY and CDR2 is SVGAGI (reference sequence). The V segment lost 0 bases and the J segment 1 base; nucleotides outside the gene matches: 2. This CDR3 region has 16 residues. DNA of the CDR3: TGTGCCAGCAGTTACTCGGACAGGGACAGCAATCAGCCCCAGCATTTT. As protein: CASSYSDRDSNQPQHF.

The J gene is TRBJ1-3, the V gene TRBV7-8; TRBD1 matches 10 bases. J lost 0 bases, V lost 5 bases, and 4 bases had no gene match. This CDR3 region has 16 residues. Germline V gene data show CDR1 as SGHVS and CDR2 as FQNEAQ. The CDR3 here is CASSGRDRGSGNTIYF. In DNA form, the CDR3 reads TGTGCCAGCAGCGGCCGGGACAGGGGCTCTGGAAACACCATATATTTT.

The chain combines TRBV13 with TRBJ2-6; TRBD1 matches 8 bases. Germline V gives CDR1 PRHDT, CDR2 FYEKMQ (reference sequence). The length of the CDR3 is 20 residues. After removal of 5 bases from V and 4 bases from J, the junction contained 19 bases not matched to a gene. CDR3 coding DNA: TGTGCCAGCAGCCCAGCCGTTCCAGGGGGCGCAACCGCAGGGGCCAACGTCCTGACTTTC. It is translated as CASSPAVPGGATAGANVLTF.

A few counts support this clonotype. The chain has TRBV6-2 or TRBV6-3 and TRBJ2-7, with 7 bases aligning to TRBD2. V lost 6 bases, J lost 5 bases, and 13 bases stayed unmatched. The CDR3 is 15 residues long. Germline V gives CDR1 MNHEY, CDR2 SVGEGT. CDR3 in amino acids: CASSLWEGSSHEQYF. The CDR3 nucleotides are TGTGCCAGCAGCCTCTGGGAGGGGTCGTCCCACGAGCAGTACTTC.

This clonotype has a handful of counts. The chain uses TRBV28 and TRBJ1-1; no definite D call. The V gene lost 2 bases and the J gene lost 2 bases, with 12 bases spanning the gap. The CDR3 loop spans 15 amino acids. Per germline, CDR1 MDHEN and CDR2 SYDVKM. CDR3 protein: CASSLTPRTNTEAFF. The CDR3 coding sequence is TGTGCCAGCAGTTTAACCCCCAGGACTAACACTGAAGCTTTCTTT.

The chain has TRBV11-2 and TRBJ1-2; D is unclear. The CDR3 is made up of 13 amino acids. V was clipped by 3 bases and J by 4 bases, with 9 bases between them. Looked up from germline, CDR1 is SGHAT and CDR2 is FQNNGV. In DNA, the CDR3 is TGTGCCAGCAGCTTTGACTCGGGCTATGGCTACACCTTC. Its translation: CASSFDSGYGYTF.

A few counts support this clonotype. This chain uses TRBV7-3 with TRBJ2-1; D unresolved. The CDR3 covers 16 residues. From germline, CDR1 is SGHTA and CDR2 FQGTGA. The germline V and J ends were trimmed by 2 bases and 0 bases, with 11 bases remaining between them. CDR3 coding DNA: TGTGCCAGCAGCTTACGGCCTATGGGCTCCTACAATGAGCAGTTCTTC. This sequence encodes CASSLRPMGSYNEQFF. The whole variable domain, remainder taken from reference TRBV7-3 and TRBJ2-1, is GAGVSQTPSNKVTEKGKYVELRCDPISGHTALYWYRQSLGQGPEFLIYFQGTGAADDSGLPNDRFFAVRPEGSVSTLKIQRTERGDSAVYLCASSLRPMGSYNEQFFGPGTRLTVL.

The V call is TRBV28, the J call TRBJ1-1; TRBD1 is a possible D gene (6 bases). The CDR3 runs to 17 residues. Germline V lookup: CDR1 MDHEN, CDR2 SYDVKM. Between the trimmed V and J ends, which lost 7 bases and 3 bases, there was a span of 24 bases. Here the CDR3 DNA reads TGTGCCAGCACCCCGCCTTGGGGCAATAGGGGGTACACTGAAGCTTTCTTT. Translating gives CASTPPWGNRGYTEAFF.

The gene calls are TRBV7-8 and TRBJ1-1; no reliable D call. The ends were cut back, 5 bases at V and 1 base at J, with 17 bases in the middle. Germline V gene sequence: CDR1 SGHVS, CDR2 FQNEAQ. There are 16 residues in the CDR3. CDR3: CASSLPKDLTNTEAFF. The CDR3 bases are TGTGCCAGCAGCCTACCAAAAGACCTGACGAACACTGAAGCTTTCTTT.

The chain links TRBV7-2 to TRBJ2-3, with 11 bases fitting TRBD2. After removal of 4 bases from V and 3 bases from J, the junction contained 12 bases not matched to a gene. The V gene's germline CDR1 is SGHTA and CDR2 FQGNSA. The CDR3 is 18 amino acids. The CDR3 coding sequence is TGTGCCAGCAGCTCCGCATTACTAGCGGGAGTTGATACAGATACGCAGTATTTT. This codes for CASSSALLAGVDTDTQYF.

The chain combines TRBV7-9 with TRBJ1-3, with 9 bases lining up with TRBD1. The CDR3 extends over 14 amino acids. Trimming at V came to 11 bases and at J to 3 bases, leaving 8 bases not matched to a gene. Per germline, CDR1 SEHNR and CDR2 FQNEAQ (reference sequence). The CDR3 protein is CAGTGGRVGNTIYF. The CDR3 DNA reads TGTGCCGGCACAGGGGGCCGGGTTGGAAACACCATATATTTT.

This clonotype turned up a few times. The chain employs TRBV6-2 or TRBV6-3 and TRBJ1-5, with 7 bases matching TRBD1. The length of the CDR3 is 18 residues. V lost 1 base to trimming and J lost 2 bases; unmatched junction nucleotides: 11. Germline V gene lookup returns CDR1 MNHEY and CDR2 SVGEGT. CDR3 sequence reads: CASSYWPYRGGGNQPQHF. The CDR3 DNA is TGTGCCAGCAGTTACTGGCCCTACAGGGGAGGCGGCAATCAGCCCCAGCATTTT.

This CDR3 is CASSPPHVAPSYNEQFF. The CDR3 nucleotides read TGTGCCAGCAGTCCTCCCCATGTGGCCCCGTCCTACAATGAGCAGTTCTTC. This chain links TRBV7-9 with TRBJ2-1; D gene uncertain. Germline V gene data show CDR1 as SEHNR and CDR2 as FQNEAQ (reference sequence). The germline V and J ends were trimmed by 6 bases and 1 base, with 19 bases remaining between them. The CDR3 is 17 amino acids.

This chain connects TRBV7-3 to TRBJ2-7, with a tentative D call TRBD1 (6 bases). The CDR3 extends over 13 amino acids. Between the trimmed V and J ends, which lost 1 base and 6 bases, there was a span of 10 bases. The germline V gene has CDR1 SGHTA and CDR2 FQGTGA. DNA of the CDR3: TGTGCCAGCAGCTTAAGCCAGGGGCGCGAGCAGTACTTC. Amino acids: CASSLSQGREQYF.

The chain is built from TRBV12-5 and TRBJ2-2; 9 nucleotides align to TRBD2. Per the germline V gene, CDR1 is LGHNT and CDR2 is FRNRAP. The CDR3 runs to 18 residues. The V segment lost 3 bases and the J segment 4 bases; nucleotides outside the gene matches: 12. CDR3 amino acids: CASGLRPTGGRATGELFF. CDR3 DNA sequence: TGTGCTAGTGGTTTAAGGCCTACGGGCGGGAGGGCCACCGGGGAGCTGTTTTTT.

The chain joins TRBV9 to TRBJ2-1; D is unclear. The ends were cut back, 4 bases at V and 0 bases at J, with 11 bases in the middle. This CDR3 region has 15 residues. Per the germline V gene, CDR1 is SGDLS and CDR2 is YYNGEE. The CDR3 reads CASSPKTGSYNEQFF. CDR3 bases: TGTGCCAGCAGCCCCAAGACGGGCTCCTACAATGAGCAGTTCTTC. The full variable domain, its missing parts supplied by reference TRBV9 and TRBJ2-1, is DSGVTQTPKHLITATGQRVTLRCSPRSGDLSVYWYQQSLDQGLQFLIQYYNGEERAKGNILERFSAQQFPDLHSELNLSSLELGDSALYFCASSPKTGSYNEQFFGPGTRLTVL.